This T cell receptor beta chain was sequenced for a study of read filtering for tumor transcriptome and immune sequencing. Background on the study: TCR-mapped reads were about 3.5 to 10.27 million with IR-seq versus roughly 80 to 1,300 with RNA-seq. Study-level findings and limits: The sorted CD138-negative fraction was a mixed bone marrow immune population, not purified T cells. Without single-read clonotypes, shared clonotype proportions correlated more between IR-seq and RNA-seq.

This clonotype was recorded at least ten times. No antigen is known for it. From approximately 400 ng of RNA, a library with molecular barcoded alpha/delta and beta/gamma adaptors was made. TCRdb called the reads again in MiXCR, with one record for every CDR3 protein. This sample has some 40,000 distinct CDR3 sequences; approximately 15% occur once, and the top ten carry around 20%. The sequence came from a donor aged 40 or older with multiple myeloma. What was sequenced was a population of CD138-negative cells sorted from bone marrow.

CDR3 residues: CSEGATSYMNTEAFF. In nucleotides, the CDR3 is TGCAGCGAAGGGGCAACTAGCTACATGAACACTGAAGCTTTCTTT. The rearrangement uses TRBV20-1 and TRBJ1-1; D is possibly TRBD1 (5 bases). Germline V gene data show CDR1 as DFQATT and CDR2 as SNEGSKA (reference sequence). The CDR3 consists of 15 residues.